Listed below are T cell receptor beta chains from one sample, sequenced in a study of cytomegalovirus exposure and HLA in healthy donors. The protocol was immunoSEQ multiplex PCR, while the TCRdb copy is restricted to in-frame clones and leaves out a portion. The sample contains 150,000 to 200,000 clones, over 75% of which appear only once. Sequencing input: PBMCs. The receptor set was obtained from a woman aged 45-65 years in good health and CMV-seropositive. Each CDR3 is given with its conserved first and last residue. Each record gives: clone size, D gene, V gene, J gene, CDR3 DNA, CDR3 protein. D genes are given only for firm matches. Where a row states a size, it is once, few, many or the class of an expanded clone; other rows omit it.

>.|.|TRBV28|TRBJ2-7
TGTGCCAGCAGTTTATCCGGCACCCACTACGAGCAGTACTTC
CASSLSGTHYEQYF
>.|TRBD2|TRBV4-2|TRBJ2-3
TGTGCCAGCAGCCAAGAGGCTAGCGGGGGACCTAGCACAGATACGCAGTATTTT
CASSQEASGGPSTDTQYF
>.|TRBD1|TRBV11-1|TRBJ1-2
TGTGCCAGCAGCTTACGTCCCGGGACAGGGTCTGTTGGCTACACCTTC
CASSLRPGTGSVGYTF
>.|.|TRBV11-2|TRBJ2-1
TGTGCCAGCAGCTTAGGGGCGACCTACAATGAGCAGTTCTTC
CASSLGATYNEQFF
>.|.|TRBV7-8|TRBJ1-1
TGTGCCAGCAGCCGTGCAGGGACTAACACTGAAGCTTTCTTT
CASSRAGTNTEAFF
>.|.|TRBV5-6|TRBJ1-3
TGTGCCAGCAGCTTATCGCCCTCAGGAGGTGGAAACACCATATATTTT
CASSLSPSGGGNTIYF
>.|TRBD1|TRBV6-5|TRBJ2-5
TGTGCCAGCAGGGACGACAGGGGGCAGGAGACCCAGTACTTC
CASRDDRGQETQYF
>.|.|TRBV27|TRBJ2-5
TGTGCCAGCAGTCCGTATCAGGGGATATCAGAGACCCAGTACTTC
CASSPYQGISETQYF
>.|TRBD1|TRBV7-9|TRBJ1-5
TGTTCCAGCACCCAAGGACAGGCTTTCAATCAGCCCCAGCATTTT
CSSTQGQAFNQPQHF
>.|TRBD1|TRBV19|TRBJ1-6
TGTGCCAGTAGTATAGCCATCGGACAGGGGAATAGTTCACCCCTCCACTTT
CASSIAIGQGNSSPLHF
>.|TRBD1|TRBV7-9|TRBJ2-7
TGTGCCAGCAGCCCGACAGGGTTGGGCGAGCAGTACTTC
CASSPTGLGEQYF
>once|TRBD2|TRBV10-3|TRBJ2-5
TGTGCCATCAGTCCGAACGGGAGGGGGGAGACCCAGTACTTC
CAISPNGRGETQYF
>.|TRBD1|TRBV4-3|TRBJ2-7
TGCGCCAGCAGCCAAGCTGGGACAGGGGGATACGAGCAGTACTTC
CASSQAGTGGYEQYF
>.|TRBD2|TRBV5-1|TRBJ2-7
TGCGCCAGCAGCTTGGCTCGATCTAGCGGGGCCCAGTTCGACGAGCAGTACTTC
CASSLARSSGAQFDEQYF
>.|TRBD1|TRBV25-1|TRBJ2-7
TGTGCCAGCAGTGAATTCGTAGGGGGCCTACACTACGAGCAGTACTTC
CASSEFVGGLHYEQYF
>few|TRBD2|TRBV5-4|TRBJ2-5
TGTGCCAGCAGCTCCCGGGGGGGGAGGATTAAGGAGACCCAGTACTTC
CASSSRGGRIKETQYF
>.|TRBD1|TRBV4-3|TRBJ1-2
TGCGCCAGCAGTCTAGACAGGGATAGCGGCTACACCTTC
CASSLDRDSGYTF
>.|TRBD1|TRBV28|TRBJ1-2
TGTGCCAGCAGCTCGACAGGGGGAGGGTTAAAGGACTCGGCTAACTATGGCTACACCTTC
CASSSTGGGLKDSANYGYTF
>.|.|TRBV27|TRBJ1-2
TGTGCCAGCAGTTTCAGGGATGCGAGAAATGGCTACACCTTC
CASSFRDARNGYTF
>few|.|TRBV11-2|TRBJ2-1
TGTGCCAGCAGCTTAGATCGGGGGACCCAGTTCTTC
CASSLDRGTQFF
>.|TRBD1|TRBV27|TRBJ2-7
TGTGCCAGCAGTTTCCGGGACAGGGGCGAGCAGTACTTC
CASSFRDRGEQYF
>.|.|TRBV7-9|TRBJ2-5
TGTGCCAGCAGCCCCCTATGGGGTATCGGCGGGGCTCAAGAGACCCAGTACTTC
CASSPLWGIGGAQETQYF
>.|.|TRBV27|TRBJ1-2
TGTGCCAGCAGTTTAAGGGGGAAAGGTAGTTATGGCTACACCTTC
CASSLRGKGSYGYTF
>.|TRBD1|TRBV7-2|TRBJ1-5
TGTGCCAGCAGCTATTCCGGGACAGGGGGCGCTTCAGGTCAGCCCCAGCATTTT
CASSYSGTGGASGQPQHF
>few|.|TRBV29-1|TRBJ1-1
TGCAGCGTTGAAAGCCAAATCAACACTGAAGCTTTCTTT
CSVESQINTEAFF
>.|TRBD2|TRBV27|TRBJ2-2
TGTGCCAGCTGGTCTATTTCGGGGGGGCCGGGCGGGGAGCTGTTTTTT
CASWSISGGPGGELFF
>.|TRBD1|TRBV10-1|TRBJ1-5
TGCGCCAGCAGTAGGACAGGGAATCAGCCCCAGCATTTT
CASSRTGNQPQHF
>.|TRBD1|TRBV7-3|TRBJ2-7
TGTGCCAGCAGCCCCGGACAGGGGGCGGGGGGCGAGCAGTACTTC
CASSPGQGAGGEQYF
>once|.|TRBV9|TRBJ1-6
TGTGCCAGCGGCGAGCGGGGAGGGTACAATTCACCCCTCCACTTT
CASGERGGYNSPLHF
>.|TRBD1|TRBV9|TRBJ2-7
TGTGCCAGCAGCGCGGGACAGGGGGCTCCACCCTACGAGCAGTACTTC
CASSAGQGAPPYEQYF
>.|TRBD1|TRBV9|TRBJ1-2
TGTGCCAGCAGCGAAACCTCCAACAGGGGTGGATATGGCTACACCTTC
CASSETSNRGGYGYTF
>.|.|TRBV7-9|TRBJ2-1
TGTGCCAGCAGCTTAGCCAGGGCCGGTGAGCAGTTCTTC
CASSLARAGEQFF
>.|.|TRBV7-2|TRBJ1-5
TGTGCCAGCAGAAGGGAGAGTAATCAGCCCCAGCATTTT
CASRRESNQPQHF
>.|TRBD1|TRBV6-1|TRBJ1-2
TGTGCCAGCAGTGAATACCAAGGGGGCCTCTATGGCTACACCTTC
CASSEYQGGLYGYTF
>.|.|TRBV11-2|TRBJ1-2
TGTGCCAGCAGCTTAGAGGGGGCTGTCTACACCTTC
CASSLEGAVYTF
>.|.|TRBV28|TRBJ2-4
TGTGCCAGCAGTTCCCTACTCCAGGCTCTAGCCAAAAACATTCAGTACTTC
CASSSLLQALAKNIQYF
>.|TRBD2|TRBV2|TRBJ2-1
TGTGCCAGTTTTTTTTGGGGGGGCAATGAGCAGTTCTTC
CASFFWGGNEQFF
>.|TRBD1|TRBV2|TRBJ1-2
TGTGCCAGCTGGACAGGGGGTAAGGATGGCTACACCTTC
CASWTGGKDGYTF
>.|TRBD1|TRBV19|TRBJ1-5
TGTGCCAGTAGTAATGTCGTGCCGGGACAGGGAATGAGGCCCCAGCATTTT
CASSNVVPGQGMRPQHF
>few|.|TRBV28|TRBJ2-5
TGTGCCAGCAGTTCCACACAGGTTTCCAGGCAGAAGACCCAGTACTTC
CASSSTQVSRQKTQYF
>.|.|TRBV28|TRBJ2-7
TGTGCCAGCAGACGGGGCGGGACCTACGAGCAGTACTTC
CASRRGGTYEQYF
>.|.|TRBV6-1|TRBJ2-5
TGTGCCAGCAGCCACAGGGTGGGAGAGACCCAGTACTTC
CASSHRVGETQYF
>.|.|TRBV19|TRBJ1-5
TGTGCCAGTATGGACACCCCGGACAGTAGCAATCAGCCCCAGCATTTT
CASMDTPDSSNQPQHF
>few|TRBD1|TRBV30|TRBJ1-4
TGTGCCTGGAGCGGTTCAGACAGGGTTAATGAAAAACTGTTTTTT
CAWSGSDRVNEKLFF
>.|.|TRBV5-1|TRBJ2-3
TGCGCCAGCAGCTTGATCCAGCGGGGCACAGATACGCAGTATTTT
CASSLIQRGTDTQYF
>.|TRBD1|TRBV9|TRBJ2-7
TGTGCCAGCAGCGTAGGACAGGGGGCTGGGGAGCAGTACTTC
CASSVGQGAGEQYF
>few|TRBD2|TRBV10-3|TRBJ2-3
TGTGCCATCGGGGGGGCAGATACGCAGTATTTT
CAIGGADTQYF
>.|TRBD1|TRBV18|TRBJ2-1
TGTGCCAGCTCACCTAGGGACCAGGGGGCGCGGAATGAGCAGTTCTTC
CASSPRDQGARNEQFF
>.|.|TRBV5-8|TRBJ2-3
TGTGCCAGCAGCTCCCGACAGACAGATACGCAGTATTTT
CASSSRQTDTQYF
>.|.|TRBV5-1|TRBJ1-6
TGCGCCAGCAGCTTGTACGGGGACTTTAACTCACCCCTCTACTTT
CASSLYGDFNSPLYF
>.|TRBD2|TRBV28|TRBJ2-7
TGTGCCAGCAGTTCCCTTGGACTAGCAATCTACGAGCAGTACTTC
CASSSLGLAIYEQYF
>.|.|TRBV9|TRBJ2-1
TGTGCCAGCAGCGTAGCCGAACAGGGAGAGCAGTTCTTC
CASSVAEQGEQFF
>.|TRBD1|TRBV7-3|TRBJ2-7
TGTGCCAGCAGCCTTACAGGGGGCGAGTTCTACGAGCAGTACTTC
CASSLTGGEFYEQYF
>once|.|TRBV9|TRBJ1-6
TGTGCCAGCAGCGTAGAGCTGGAGGGCTTAGGGTCACCCCTCCACTTT
CASSVELEGLGSPLHF
>.|.|TRBV19|TRBJ1-3
TGTGCCAGTAGTCGGGGTTTACTACCTTTCGGAAACACCATATATTTT
CASSRGLLPFGNTIYF
>.|TRBD1|TRBV10-3|TRBJ2-7
TGTGCCATCAGTGACGGGACAGGACACCCCTACGAGCAGTACTTC
CAISDGTGHPYEQYF
>few|TRBD2|TRBV11-3|TRBJ2-4
TGTGCCAGCAGCTTCACTAGCGGGGGGAAAAACATTCAGTACTTC
CASSFTSGGKNIQYF
>.|.|TRBV6-5|TRBJ2-7
TGTGCCAGCAGGCGCTTCGACAGGTCGTCCTACGAGCAGTACTTC
CASRRFDRSSYEQYF
>once|.|TRBV5-5|TRBJ1-6
TGTGCCAGCAGCTGGGGGACTCGCGGGGCAGGAGACCTCCACTTT
CASSWGTRGAGDLHF
>.|TRBD1|TRBV4-2|TRBJ1-2
TGTGCCAGCAGCCACTCCCAGGGGGCGCTTGGCTACACCTTC
CASSHSQGALGYTF